This TCR beta chain stems from a study of cytomegalovirus exposure and HLA in healthy donors. Study details: About 180 million T cells yielded around 120 million unique TCR beta sequences in earlier analysis.

Study conclusions and caveats: Several top significant clusters appeared, in a later analysis, to be linked to common viral pathogens. Reportedly, HLA-A and HLA-B alleles of most subjects were accurately predicted from TCR beta. A later analysis showed that HLA-associated TCR beta chains had undergone more clonal expansion than equally common others.

Primers for the PCR totalled 60 Vbeta and 13 Jbeta. Profiling relied on immunoSEQ multiplex PCR, and the TCRdb table lists in-frame clones only, not all of them. The table has a few hundred thousand clones, about nine tenths seen once. With regard to this clone: Its cognate antigen is unknown.

The material sequenced was PBMCs. The receptor comes from a girl between 2 and 10 years old in good health and CMV-seronegative.

The CDR3 DNA follows: TGTGCCACCAGCAGAGATCCGGGAGTGACAGATACGCAGTATTTT. This gives the protein CATSRDPGVTDTQYF. This chain uses TRBV15 with TRBJ2-3, with D possibly being TRBD2 (6 bases). Trimming cost V 0 bases and J 3 bases, with 10 bases left between them. Per germline, CDR1 LNHNV and CDR2 YYDKDF (reference sequence). This CDR3 has 15 residues.